This record looks at one TCR beta chain sequence and its context. Authors' data handling: Estimates of nucleated cell counts were drawn from the amplification of reference gene primers. Measured with immunoSEQ multiplex PCR; TCRdb has only the in-frame clones, and not every one. D and trimming come from the DNA, and the V and J calls and clone size come from that table. The sample shows about 180,000 clones, approximately 87% of them seen only once. Patients at the Seattle site were enrolled during active infection and followed longitudinally. These data come from a study of blood T cell repertoires in COVID-19. Study details: COVID-19 samples from acute and convalescent phases originated in the United States, Italy and Spain. The analysed material was cDNA or gDNA that came from T cells, B-cell-depleted T cells, or PBMCs.

The CDR3 contains 14 residues. Trimming removed 2 bases from V and 6 bases from J, with 13 bases in between. From germline, CDR1 is LGHNA and CDR2 YSLEER. The TCR originated in a woman between 65 and 79 years old with COVID-19, enrolled during active disease. Material for sequencing was peripheral blood. V is TRBV4-3 and J is TRBJ1-1; TRBD1 is a possible D gene (5 bases). Written as DNA, the CDR3 is TGCGCCAGCAGCCAATTCCAGGGAAAATCTGAAGCTTTCTTT. It specifies CASSQFQGKSEAFF.